This T cell receptor beta chain was sequenced during a study of cytomegalovirus exposure and HLA in healthy donors. V was pared by 0 bases and J by 7 bases, with 15 bases between. The CDR3 loop spans 16 amino acids. Per germline, CDR1 LGHNA and CDR2 YNFKEQ. A multiplex PCR was run with 60 Vbeta primers and 13 Jbeta primers. The method was immunoSEQ multiplex PCR; TCRdb's version includes in-frame clones alone and lacks a portion of them. The sample comprises 150,000 to 160,000 clones, about 80% of which are singletons, and 9.5% to 15% rests with the top ten. The origin of this receptor is a man aged 25-40 years in good health and CMV-seropositive. The sample comprised PBMCs. The rearrangement joins TRBV4-2 to TRBJ1-4; possibly TRBD1 for D (6 bases). CDR3 region: CASSQDVNRVGEKLFF. CDR3 nucleotides: TGTGCCAGCAGCCAAGATGTTAACAGGGTCGGTGAAAAACTGTTTTTT.